The 19 T cell receptor beta chains below were found in one sample sequenced in a study of persistence of HIV-infected CD4 T cells. The antigens for these receptors are not known. Anti-CD3/anti-CD28 beads served as a nonspecific positive control stimulus. CD4+ T cells upregulating both CD40 ligand and CD69 were sorted as responding cells. The immunoSEQ assay was version 4, run in survey mode. TCRdb's copy holds only in-frame clones and misses some; the assay was immunoSEQ multiplex PCR. The sample shows roughly 43,000 clones, around 89% of them seen only once. This material consisted of CD4+ T cells sorted from PBMCs after roughly 18-hour stimulation, taken from a patient who received antiretroviral therapy. The receptors shown here come from an adult man with HIV who was CMV-seropositive.

The chain links TRBV24-1 to TRBJ2-1; D unresolved. The CDR3 consists of 14 residues. The germline V and J ends were trimmed by 1 base and 8 bases, with 11 bases remaining between them. The V gene's germline CDR1 is KGHDR and CDR2 SFDVKD. This CDR3 is CATSDFAGRDEQFF. As DNA, the CDR3 is TGTGCCACCAGTGATTTCGCAGGACGGGATGAGCAGTTCTTC.

The rearrangement links TRBV6-5 to TRBJ1-5; D call uncertain. CDR3 length: 15 amino acids. Per germline, CDR1 MNHEY and CDR2 SVGAGI. V lost 4 bases and J 1 base, leaving 11 bases between the germline ends. CDR3 nucleotides: TGTGCCAGCAGTTCTCGGCCAGCAAGCAATCAGCCCCAGCATTTT. Residues: CASSSRPASNQPQHF.

The rearrangement uses TRBV5-1 and TRBJ2-5; 7 nucleotides agree with TRBD2. The trim removed 7 bases at V and 4 bases at J, leaving 10 bases unmatched. Germline V gene lookup returns CDR1 SGHRS and CDR2 YFSETQ. The CDR3 runs 14 residues. The CDR3: CASSFSTGGETQYF. In DNA, the CDR3 is TGCGCCAGCTCCTTTTCTACGGGAGGAGAGACCCAGTACTTC.

This sequence joins TRBV4-1 and TRBJ2-3; 11 bases line up with TRBD2. The CDR3 loop spans 17 amino acids. Per germline, CDR1 MGHRA and CDR2 YSYEKL. V shed 0 bases, J shed 2 bases, and the junction held 4 bases outside the gene matches. This CDR3 is CASSQESTSGVTDTQYF. CDR3 bases: TGCGCCAGCAGCCAAGAGTCGACTAGCGGGGTCACAGATACGCAGTATTTT.

This rearrangement joins TRBV27 to TRBJ2-1; 7 nucleotides agree with TRBD1. Germline lookup yields CDR1 MNHEY and CDR2 SMNVEV (reference sequence). The CDR3 runs 15 residues. V was clipped by 0 bases and J by 2 bases; unmatched bases: 1. This CDR3 is CASSLSGGAYNEQFF. In DNA form, the CDR3 reads TGTGCCAGCAGTTTATCAGGGGGCGCCTACAATGAGCAGTTCTTC.

This chain uses TRBV6-5 with TRBJ1-4; D remains unclear. The CDR3 sequence is 13 residues long. Trimming left V 7 bases short and J 3 bases short, with 9 bases between. In germline, CDR1 is MNHEY, CDR2 SVGAGI. CDR3: CASNRYANEKLFF. CDR3 nucleotide sequence: TGTGCCAGCAACCGTTACGCTAATGAAAAACTGTTTTTT.

The CDR3 DNA sequence: TGTGCCAGCAGCTGGGACCGGCGGAATTCACCCCTCCACTTT. Translation gives CASSWDRRNSPLHF. The rearrangement links TRBV5-5 to TRBJ1-6, with D tentatively TRBD1 (5 bases). CDR1 and CDR2 from the germline V gene are SGHKS and YYEKEE (reference sequence). V lost 3 bases to trimming and J lost 7 bases, with 11 bases between them. The CDR3 length is 14 residues.

J is TRBJ1-5 and V is TRBV6-5; the D gene is possibly TRBD1 (6 bases). CDR1 is MNHEY and CDR2 is SVGAGI in the germline V gene. The ends were cut back, 6 bases at V and 3 bases at J, with 9 bases in the middle. This CDR3 is built from 13 residues. The chain's CDR3 is CASSQGPNQPQHF. CDR3 sequence (DNA): TGTGCCAGCAGCCAGGGGCCCAATCAGCCCCAGCATTTT.

The V call is TRBV24-1, the J call TRBJ2-1; 7 bases map to TRBD1. Germline CDR1 KGHDR, CDR2 SFDVKD. The CDR3 length is 15 residues. Losses at the gene ends were 3 bases for V and 7 bases for J; bases not matched to a gene: 8. CDR3 DNA sequence: TGTGCCACCAGTGATCGGGACAGACCGAGGAATGAGCAGTTCTTC. Translated: CATSDRDRPRNEQFF.

This clone was found once. The J gene is TRBJ1-1, the V gene TRBV6-5, with no clear D. V gave up 10 bases and J gave up 3 bases, with 9 bases separating them. The CDR3 runs 11 residues. Germline CDR1 is MNHEY and CDR2 is SVGAGI. The CDR3 reads CATGRDTEAFF. The CDR3 DNA follows: TGTGCCACAGGACGGGACACTGAAGCTTTCTTT.

Here the CDR3 reads CASSPGLAGGPNYGYTF. DNA for the CDR3: TGTGCCAGCAGTCCAGGATTAGCTGGAGGACCTAACTATGGCTACACCTTC. The V call is TRBV6-6, the J call TRBJ1-2; the D is unclear. With 5 bases removed from V and 0 bases from J, the gap between germline ends came to 19 bases. The CDR3 is made up of 17 amino acids. Germline assignment: CDR1 MNHNY and CDR2 SVGAGI (reference sequence).

The chain recombines TRBV7-8 with TRBJ1-3; D unresolved. Trimming pared 1 base from V and 3 bases from J, leaving 16 bases between. CDR1 is SGHVS, CDR2 FQNEAQ, per germline. This CDR3 has 17 amino acids. The CDR3 is CASSLGGGGVGGNTIYF. The CDR3 DNA sequence: TGTGCCAGCAGCTTAGGGGGTGGCGGGGTCGGTGGAAACACCATATATTTT.

V usage is TRBV6-1 and J usage is TRBJ1-3; a possible D gene is TRBD1 (5 bases). The germline V gene has CDR1 MNHNS and CDR2 SASEGT. The CDR3 has 14 amino acids. Deletions cut 0 bases from V and 7 bases from J, with 10 bases between. The CDR3 reads CASSEAGAWNTIYF. In DNA form, the CDR3 reads TGTGCCAGCAGTGAAGCAGGGGCGTGGAACACCATATATTTT.

V and J are TRBV30 and TRBJ1-5; D not certain. V lost 5 bases, J lost 6 bases, and 14 bases lay in between. There are 13 residues in the CDR3. From germline, CDR1 is GTSNPN and CDR2 SVGIG (reference sequence). CDR3 DNA sequence: TGTGCCTGGCGGGCGAAAGGGAGTCAGCCCCAGCATTTT. This encodes CAWRAKGSQPQHF.

The chain combines TRBV2 with TRBJ1-4; TRBD1 agrees at 9 bases. The CDR3 sequence is 13 residues long. Germline V lookup: CDR1 SNHLY, CDR2 FYNNEI. Germline trimming cut 6 bases from V and 8 bases from J; bases unmatched to any gene: 4. Here the CDR3 reads CASRGGTGEKLFF. The CDR3 coding sequence is TGTGCCAGCAGGGGCGGGACAGGGGAAAAACTGTTTTTT.

The chain employs TRBV7-3 and TRBJ2-5; D not certain. The CDR3 consists of 13 residues. In germline, CDR1 is SGHTA, CDR2 FQGTGA. Trimming removed 5 bases from V and 6 bases from J, with 13 bases in between. Here the CDR3 reads CASSPTREQTQYF. The CDR3 coding sequence is TGTGCCAGCAGCCCGACAAGGGAACAGACCCAGTACTTC.

The chain links TRBV5-1 to TRBJ1-4; D unclear. The V and J ends lost 0 bases and 6 bases respectively, with 12 bases between them. Germline V lookup: CDR1 SGHRS, CDR2 YFSETQ. CDR3 length equals 15 residues. CDR3 sequence reads: CASSLVGRTDEKLFF. CDR3 DNA: TGCGCCAGCAGCTTGGTTGGGCGGACGGATGAAAAACTGTTTTTT.

The V and J genes are TRBV6-6 and TRBJ1-1; 8 nucleotides match TRBD1. The V and J ends lost 6 bases and 0 bases, in that order; junction bases with no gene match: 0. The CDR3 spans 13 residues. Germline V gives CDR1 MNHNY, CDR2 SVGAGI (reference sequence). This CDR3 reads CASRDRVNTEAFF. The DNA of the CDR3 is TGTGCCAGCAGGGACAGGGTGAACACTGAAGCTTTCTTT.

The chain has TRBV24-1 and TRBJ2-2; 8 bases map to TRBD1. Germline V gene lookup returns CDR1 KGHDR and CDR2 SFDVKD. Trimming at V came to 2 bases and at J to 1 base, leaving 5 bases not matched to a gene. The CDR3 loop spans 17 amino acids. The chain's CDR3 is CATSDSGTGRNTGELFF. CDR3 bases: TGTGCCACCAGTGATTCCGGGACAGGCCGGAACACCGGGGAGCTGTTTTTT.